Shown below are 10 T cell receptor beta chains from a single sample sequenced in a study of regulatory T cells. The PCR used 52 TRBV and 13 TRBJ primers. The method was immunoSEQ multiplex PCR; TCRdb's version includes in-frame clones alone and lacks a portion of them. Of 30,000 to 40,000 clones listed, nearly 95% were seen once; the top ten hold approximately 0.98%. Antigen specificity for these receptors is unknown. General observations from the study: Hydrophobic residues at CDR3 positions 6 and 7 were enriched in conventional CD4+ T cells of CD3G-deficient patients.

The sequenced material came from conventional CD4+ T cells sorted from blood. The receptors originated from a child younger than 10 with CD3G deficiency.

The J gene is TRBJ2-7, the V gene TRBV5-1, with 8 nucleotides matching TRBD1. The CDR3 loop spans 18 amino acids. J lost 0 bases, V lost 4 bases, and 15 bases had no gene match. Germline V gene data show CDR1 as SGHRS and CDR2 as YFSETQ. CDR3 bases: TGCGCCAGCAGCACCCCCCGGGACAGGCCCGAAACCTCCTACGAGCAGTACTTC. It is translated as CASSTPRDRPETSYEQYF.

The J gene is TRBJ1-5, the V gene TRBV28; D remains unclear. The germline V gene has CDR1 MDHEN and CDR2 SYDVKM. The V end was cut by 1 base, the J end by 4 bases, with 5 bases between. The CDR3 length is 13 residues. DNA of the CDR3: TGTGCCAGCAGTTTATTGGGAAATCAGCCCCAGCATTTT. This sequence encodes CASSLLGNQPQHF.

V and J are TRBV7-9 and TRBJ2-3; 10 nucleotides line up with TRBD2. J was trimmed by 14 bases and V by 5 bases; bases with no gene match: 10. Germline-derived CDR1 and CDR2 are SEHNR and FQNEAQ (reference sequence). The CDR3 is 13 amino acids. In DNA, the CDR3 is TGTGCCAGCAGCCCGGATGCTAGCGGGAGTTTGTATTTT. This gives the protein CASSPDASGSLYF.

The chain carries TRBV6-1 and TRBJ2-5; D is unclear. The CDR3 is 13 residues long. The germline V gene encodes CDR1 MNHNS and CDR2 SASEGT. Trimming left V 3 bases short and J 5 bases short, with 10 bases between. In nucleotides, the CDR3 is TGTGCCAGCAGTGAGCAGTTACTGGAGACCCAGTACTTC. Its protein is CASSEQLLETQYF.

The chain carries TRBV7-8 and TRBJ2-1; TRBD1 aligns across 8 bases. In germline, CDR1 is SGHVS, CDR2 FQNEAQ. The CDR3 contains 15 residues. The junction had 6 bases not matched to a gene; V was cut back by 4 bases and J by 4 bases. The CDR3 protein is CASSSDRGGYNEQFF. CDR3 DNA: TGTGCCAGCAGCTCCGACAGGGGCGGATACAATGAGCAGTTCTTC.

This sequence joins TRBV19 and TRBJ2-3, with D maybe TRBD1 (6 bases). Trimming stripped 5 bases from V and 0 bases from J, with 15 bases between. The germline V gene encodes CDR1 LNHDA and CDR2 SQIVND (reference sequence). There are 16 residues in the CDR3. Here the CDR3 reads CASSLTGTLSTDTQYF. The CDR3 coding sequence is TGTGCCAGTAGTTTAACCGGGACATTGAGCACAGATACGCAGTATTTT.

The chain joins TRBV29-1 to TRBJ1-2; no definite D call. Looked up from germline, CDR1 is SQVTM and CDR2 is ANQGSEA. Trimming shortened V by 8 bases and J by 5 bases, and 9 bases separated the two germline ends. The CDR3 totals 10 residues. The CDR3 region has the DNA TGCAGCCCTGGGTTTTATGGCTACACCTTC. This codes for CSPGFYGYTF.

This clone was counted once. This chain connects TRBV10-2 to TRBJ2-3; D is unclear. This CDR3 contains 11 residues. With 3 bases removed from V and 4 bases from J, the gap between germline ends came to 2 bases. In germline, CDR1 is WSHSY, CDR2 SAAADI. The CDR3 sequence is CASSEADTQYF. The CDR3 DNA follows: TGCGCCAGCAGTGAAGCAGATACGCAGTATTTT.

The chain employs TRBV6-5 and TRBJ1-3; D uncertain. The V and J ends lost 3 bases and 2 bases respectively, with 11 bases between them. The CDR3 extends over 15 amino acids. From germline, CDR1 is MNHEY and CDR2 SVGAGI. CDR3 region: CASSYSKAPGNTIYF. For the CDR3, the DNA is TGTGCCAGCAGTTATTCCAAGGCTCCTGGAAACACCATATATTTT.

This chain connects TRBV5-1 to TRBJ2-2; D uncertain. This CDR3 is built from 15 residues. V lost 0 bases, J lost 3 bases, and 9 bases lay in between. Germline values: CDR1 SGHRS, CDR2 YFSETQ. CDR3 sequence (DNA): TGCGCCAGCAGCTTGGGACCCCGGGACACCGGGGAGCTGTTTTTT. This translates into CASSLGPRDTGELFF.